A selection of T cell receptor beta chains follows, all from one sample in a study of blood T cell repertoires in COVID-19. Measured with immunoSEQ multiplex PCR; TCRdb has only the in-frame clones, and not every one. The table has approximately 210,000 clones, around 81% seen once. The sequenced sample consisted of PBMCs or T cells enriched from blood (not recorded which). The receptors were sampled from a man between 25 and 39 years old with acute COVID-19. Both conserved end residues are part of each CDR3. D genes are given only for firm matches. Clone sizes are given selectively: once, few, many, or a class where the clone is expanded.

abundance,d_gene,v_gene,j_gene,CDR3nt,CDR3aa
NA,TRBD2,TRBV9,TRBJ2-1,TGTGCCAGCAGCCCCCTAGCGGGGGGTCTCTACAATGAGCAGTTCTTC,CASSPLAGGLYNEQFF
once,NA,TRBV5-1,TRBJ1-2,TGCGCCAGCAGCCCCCAGAAAGAGGGGGACTATGGCTACACCTTC,CASSPQKEGDYGYTF
NA,NA,TRBV7-6,TRBJ1-3,TGTGCCAGCAGCTTTTCCGGTTCGTGGGGAAACACCATATATTTT,CASSFSGSWGNTIYF
NA,NA,TRBV30,TRBJ2-5,TGTGCCGCGGAGGGGGGGAAGACCCAGTACTTC,CAAEGGKTQYF
NA,NA,TRBV5-1,TRBJ1-4,TGCGCCAGCAGCACCGGCTTCGGGGTCCAGAGTGAAAAACTGTTTTTT,CASSTGFGVQSEKLFF
NA,TRBD2,TRBV28,TRBJ2-1,TGTGCCAGCAGTTTAGGCGGGGGGACTTACAATGAGCAGTTCTTC,CASSLGGGTYNEQFF
few,TRBD2,TRBV5-1,TRBJ2-5,TGCGCCAGCAGCTGGGGGGGACTCACTAACCAAGAGACCCAGTACTTC,CASSWGGLTNQETQYF
NA,NA,TRBV30,TRBJ1-2,TGTGCCTGGATAGACTTGGGACACCCTTTGAAGTCTATCTATGGCTACACCTTC,CAWIDLGHPLKSIYGYTF
NA,NA,TRBV10-3,TRBJ2-2,TGTGCCATCAGTGAGCCGGGGAATATGAACACCGGGGAGCTGTTTTTT,CAISEPGNMNTGELFF
NA,TRBD2,TRBV9,TRBJ2-5,TGTGCCAGCAGCGGGGAAGGACTAGCGGGGGAAGAGACCCAGTACTTC,CASSGEGLAGEETQYF
NA,TRBD2,TRBV4-1,TRBJ2-3,TGCGCCAGCAGCCAAGACCCGGGACTAGCAGCAGATACGCAGTATTTT,CASSQDPGLAADTQYF
once,TRBD1,TRBV5-1,TRBJ2-3,TGCGCCAGCAGCGGAAGGACAGGGGGCACAGATACGCAGTATTTT,CASSGRTGGTDTQYF